This TCR beta chain was observed in a study of T and B cells in COVID-19 patients. About the study: Peripheral blood came from COVID-19 patients with active infection or after recovery.

BIOMED2 TRB-A/B primer pools were used in multiplex TRB PCR. TCRdb processed the multiplex PCR reads anew with MiXCR; each CDR3 protein has one entry. The sample includes approximately 5,000 distinct CDR3 sequences, roughly 27% of them seen just once. The sample holds a few counts of this clonotype. TRB was amplified from around 250-500 ng of blood genomic DNA. The source of this sequence is a human donor with active COVID-19. Material: blood.

CDR3 sequence (DNA): TGTGCCAGCAGCTCGCTAGCGGGGGTCAATGAGCAGTTCTTC. Protein: CASSSLAGVNEQFF. The chain recombines TRBV28 with TRBJ2-1, with 10 bases aligning to TRBD2. Germline loops: CDR1 MDHEN, CDR2 SYDVKM. J was trimmed by 6 bases and V by 6 bases; bases with no gene match: 5. The CDR3 contains 14 residues.